The 23 T cell receptor beta chains below all came from one sample that was sequenced in a study of T cell changes during pregnancy in multiple sclerosis. Sequencing was performed with immunoSEQ multiplex PCR; in TCRdb, only in-frame clones are kept and a portion is missing. Of approximately 13,000 clones detected, roughly 90% appear once; the ten largest clones hold about an eighth. The source was CD8+ T cells from peripheral blood mononuclear cells, collected after pregnancy. The receptor set was obtained from a female donor in good health, enrolled as a control in a pregnancy study.

The gene calls are TRBV6-4 and TRBJ1-1; D call uncertain. This CDR3 is built from 11 residues. V was cut by 4 bases and J by 10 bases, with 10 bases left in between. Germline CDR1 is MRHNA and CDR2 is SNTAGT. The CDR3 coding sequence is TGTGCCAGCAGTGCCGGCGGGGTAGCTTTCTTT. Protein: CASSAGGVAFF.

V is TRBV7-2 and J is TRBJ2-3; possibly TRBD2 for D (6 bases). The CDR3 is made up of 14 amino acids. The V gene's germline CDR1 is SGHTA and CDR2 FQGNSA. V was pared by 5 bases and J by 1 base, with 10 bases between. Here the CDR3 reads CASSHWGGTDTQYF. The CDR3 DNA reads TGTGCCAGCAGCCATTGGGGGGGCACAGATACGCAGTATTTT.

The V gene is TRBV11-1, the J gene TRBJ1-1; D gene ambiguous. The length of the CDR3 is 12 residues. V was pared by 6 bases and J by 11 bases, with 16 bases between. Per the germline V gene, CDR1 is SGHAT and CDR2 is FQDESV (reference sequence). The CDR3 sequence is CASSLRATEAFF. The DNA for the CDR3 is TGTGCCAGCAGTCTGAGGGCCACAGAGGCTTTCTTT.

The chain carries TRBV6-1 and TRBJ2-3; 8 nucleotides match TRBD2. The CDR3 has 15 residues. V lost 2 bases and J lost 6; bases outside the gene matches: 7. Germline CDR1 MNHNS, CDR2 SASEGT. The CDR3 sequence is CASSESAGGADTQYF. As DNA, the CDR3 is TGTGCCAGCAGTGAATCGGCGGGAGGTGCGGATACGCAGTATTTT.

The chain recombines TRBV7-6 with TRBJ2-1; D might be TRBD2 (6 bases). From germline, CDR1 is SGHVS and CDR2 FNYEAQ. Trimming took 1 base from V and 3 from J, leaving 13 bases between them. The CDR3 is 16 residues long. CDR3 nucleotide sequence: TGTGCCAGCAGCTTAGAATCGGGACTCCACTACAATGAGCAGTTCTTC. Amino acids: CASSLESGLHYNEQFF.

The chain recombines TRBV28 with TRBJ1-1; 8 bases match TRBD1. In germline, CDR1 is MDHEN, CDR2 SYDVKM. The length of the CDR3 is 16 residues. Trimming at V came to 4 bases and at J to 2 bases, leaving 9 bases not matched to a gene. The CDR3 protein is CASSSPQGALNTEAFF. DNA of the CDR3: TGTGCCAGCAGTTCCCCCCAGGGGGCGCTTAACACTGAAGCTTTCTTT. The full variable domain, completed using reference TRBV28 and TRBJ1-1, is DVKVTQSSRYLVKRTGEKVFLECVQDMDHENMFWYRQDPGLGLRLIYFSYDVKMKEKGDIPEGYSVSREKKERFSLILESASTNQTSMYLCASSSPQGALNTEAFFGQGTRLTVV.

This chain joins TRBV29-1 and TRBJ1-2; 10 bases align to TRBD1. Looked up from germline, CDR1 is SQVTM and CDR2 is ANQGSEA. The ends lost 5 bases at V and 4 bases at J; junction bases unmatched: 7. The CDR3 extends over 14 amino acids. Here the CDR3 DNA reads TGCAGCGTTTTTGCCGGGACAGGGGTCTATGGCTACACCTTC. Its protein is CSVFAGTGVYGYTF. The full variable domain, rest sourced from reference TRBV29-1 and TRBJ1-2, is SAVISQKPSRDICQRGTSLTIQCQVDSQVTMMFWYRQQPGQSLTLIATANQGSEATYESGFVIDKFPISRPNLTFSTLTVSNMSPEDSSIYLCSVFAGTGVYGYTFGSGTRLTVV.

V is TRBV18 and J is TRBJ1-6; 9 bases line up with TRBD1. CDR1 is KGHSH and CDR2 is LQKENI in the germline V gene. Trimming removed 3 bases from V and 5 bases from J; junction bases left unmatched: 11. This CDR3 contains 18 residues. CDR3 region: CASSPITIGQGNNSPLHF. CDR3 DNA sequence: TGTGCCAGCTCACCTATAACTATAGGACAGGGGAATAATTCACCCCTCCACTTT.

The table lists this clone with a count of one. This chain connects TRBV5-8 to TRBJ2-7; D is ambiguous. V was pared by 2 bases and J by 2 bases, with 11 bases between. The CDR3 loop spans 14 amino acids. The germline V gene has CDR1 SGHTS and CDR2 YDEGEE. The CDR3 DNA follows: TGTGCCAGCAGCTTTGAGACTCCTACCTACGAGCAGTACTTC. The encoded protein is CASSFETPTYEQYF. Looking up the rest from reference TRBV5-8 and TRBJ2-7 gives the full variable domain: EAGVTQSPTHLIKTRGQQATLRCSPISGHTSVYWYQQALGLGLQFLLWYDEGEERNRGNFPPRFSGRQFPNYSSELNVNALELEDSALYLCASSFETPTYEQYFGPGTRLTVT.

This chain uses TRBV4-3 with TRBJ1-2; TRBD1 matches at 8 bases. Trimming removed 4 bases from V and 8 bases from J; junction bases left unmatched: 21. The V gene's germline CDR1 is LGHNA and CDR2 YSLEER. The CDR3 is made up of 18 amino acids. CDR3 sequence (DNA): TGCGCCAGCAGCCGCCTGACAGGGGCGAATCCCACTTCTATGGGCTACACCTTC. It yields the protein CASSRLTGANPTSMGYTF.

The chain employs TRBV4-1 and TRBJ1-5; 10 positions agree with TRBD1. The trim removed 0 bases at V and 5 bases at J, leaving 4 bases unmatched. The germline V gene encodes CDR1 MGHRA and CDR2 YSYEKL. CDR3 size: 16 residues. CDR3 region: CASSQDRGTGDQPQHF. CDR3 bases: TGCGCCAGCAGCCAAGATCGGGGGACAGGGGATCAGCCCCAGCATTTT.

V and J are TRBV5-5 and TRBJ1-2; possible D gene TRBD1, 5 bases. CDR1 is SGHKS, CDR2 YYEKEE, per germline (reference sequence). The V end was cut by 4 bases, the J end by 0 bases, with 13 bases between. This CDR3 spans 15 amino acids. The CDR3: CASSNTMTANYGYTF. The CDR3 nucleotides read TGTGCCAGCAGCAACACGATGACAGCTAACTATGGCTACACCTTC.

The V call is TRBV5-6, the J call TRBJ2-7, with D maybe TRBD2 (7 bases). V gave up 2 bases and J gave up 3 bases, with 12 bases separating them. Per germline, CDR1 SGHDT and CDR2 YYEEEE. CDR3 length: 14 amino acids. CDR3 in DNA: TGTGCCAGCAGCTTACGGGGGGCCTTCTACGAGCAGTACTTC. Translated: CASSLRGAFYEQYF.

CDR3 in amino acids: CASSLEGGAGNQPQHF. Written as DNA, the CDR3 is TGTGCCAGCAGTTTAGAAGGGGGCGCAGGCAATCAGCCCCAGCATTTT. The chain uses TRBV27 and TRBJ1-5, with TRBD1 matching over 7 bases. V lost 2 bases to trimming and J lost 2 bases; unmatched junction nucleotides: 6. The CDR3 is 16 residues long. The V gene's germline CDR1 is MNHEY and CDR2 SMNVEV (reference sequence).

The gene calls are TRBV7-9 and TRBJ2-5; 8 bases map to TRBD2. The CDR3 is 13 residues long. The germline gives CDR1 SEHNR, CDR2 FQNEAQ (reference sequence). With 5 bases clipped from V and 4 bases from J, the junction kept 3 bases outside the gene matches. CDR3 bases: TGTGCCAGCAGCCCAGCGGGAGCAGAGACCCAGTACTTC. This translates into CASSPAGAETQYF.

The chain carries TRBV2 and TRBJ2-7; tentative D call: TRBD1 (6 bases). V lost 0 bases to trimming and J lost 6 bases, with 24 bases between them. The length of the CDR3 is 18 residues. Germline loops: CDR1 SNHLY, CDR2 FYNNEI. Written as DNA, the CDR3 is TGTGCCAGCAGTGAAGCGGAGGCAGGGGAGCTTGAGTACGGCGAGCAGTACTTC. As protein: CASSEAEAGELEYGEQYF.

The rearrangement uses TRBV6-5 and TRBJ1-2; 9 bases map to TRBD1. The V gene end was trimmed by 6 bases and the J gene end by 5 bases; junction bases not matched to a gene: 7. Germline values: CDR1 MNHEY, CDR2 SVGAGI. The CDR3 is made up of 14 amino acids. The chain's CDR3 is CASSTGQGLYGYTF. Written as DNA, the CDR3 is TGTGCCAGCAGCACGGGACAGGGTCTTTATGGCTACACCTTC.

This rearrangement joins TRBV28 to TRBJ1-1, with D tentatively TRBD1 (5 bases). The germline V and J ends were trimmed by 6 bases and 4 bases, with 21 bases remaining between them. This CDR3 has 16 residues. Germline loops: CDR1 MDHEN, CDR2 SYDVKM. The CDR3 loop reads CASSLRGRGVGTEAFF. For the CDR3, the DNA is TGTGCCAGCAGCCTAAGAGGGAGGGGTGTTGGCACTGAAGCTTTCTTT.

Concerning this clone itself: The sample holds other DNA sequences that translate to the same CDR3. The genes are TRBV28 and TRBJ2-7, with 13 bases aligning to TRBD2. CDR3 length: 15 amino acids. V lost 4 bases and J lost 7; bases outside the gene matches: 7. The germline V gene encodes CDR1 MDHEN and CDR2 SYDVKM. The CDR3 sequence: CASSWGTSGIGEQYF. CDR3 coding DNA: TGTGCCAGCAGTTGGGGGACTAGCGGGATAGGGGAGCAGTACTTC.

The V gene is TRBV9, the J gene TRBJ2-7, with 9 bases fitting TRBD1. The V segment lost 4 bases and the J segment 5 bases; nucleotides outside the gene matches: 13. CDR1 and CDR2 from the germline V gene are SGDLS and YYNGEE. The CDR3 length is 16 residues. CDR3 in amino acids: CASSPQFEGQGDEQYF. The DNA of the CDR3 is TGTGCCAGCAGCCCTCAATTCGAGGGACAGGGAGACGAGCAGTACTTC. Full variable domain (remainder filled in from reference TRBV9 and TRBJ2-7): DSGVTQTPKHLITATGQRVTLRCSPRSGDLSVYWYQQSLDQGLQFLIQYYNGEERAKGNILERFSAQQFPDLHSELNLSSLELGDSALYFCASSPQFEGQGDEQYFGPGTRLTVT.

The chain uses TRBV27 and TRBJ2-7, with 12 bases matching TRBD2. Germline V gene data show CDR1 as MNHEY and CDR2 as SMNVEV (reference sequence). This CDR3 spans 18 amino acids. V was clipped by 2 bases and J by 3 bases; unmatched bases: 11. The CDR3: CASSLNSASGGAFYEQYF. For the CDR3, the DNA is TGTGCCAGCAGTTTAAACTCTGCTAGCGGGGGGGCCTTCTACGAGCAGTACTTC.

This chain's CDR3 is CASTAGPNYEQYF. CDR3 DNA: TGTGCCAGTACGGCGGGACCAAACTACGAGCAGTACTTC. This sequence joins TRBV19 and TRBJ2-7, with D possibly TRBD2 on 6 matching bases. V lost 7 bases and J lost 3, with 13 bases in between. CDR1 LNHDA and CDR2 SQIVND come from the germline V gene (reference sequence). This CDR3 spans 13 amino acids.

The chain couples TRBV27 to TRBJ2-7; TRBD1 is a possible D gene (8 bases). The CDR3 contains 13 residues. Trimming stripped 5 bases from V and 4 bases from J, with 12 bases between. Germline loops: CDR1 MNHEY, CDR2 SMNVEV (reference sequence). The CDR3 here is CASSDRGGYEQYF. As DNA, the CDR3 is TGTGCCAGCAGTGACAGGGGAGGGTACGAGCAGTACTTC.